This is a list of T cell receptor beta chains from one sample in a study of blood T cell repertoires in COVID-19. Assay: immunoSEQ multiplex PCR; the TCRdb copy retains only in-frame clones and omits some. The sample records 190,000 or so clones, around nine tenths being singletons. The sequencing sample was made of peripheral blood. These receptors all stem from a man aged 35-49 years with active or convalescent COVID-19. Both conserved end residues are part of each CDR3. The order of the fields is D gene, V gene, clone size, CDR3 length, CDR3 protein. A D gene is named only where the DNA matches it firmly. Clone size is stated in some rows and not others, as once, few, many or a class when expanded.

TRBD2 | TRBV13 | - | 17 | CASSHGTSRPPRNEQFF
TRBD1 | TRBV6-5 | - | 13 | CAGSGTALGEQYF
TRBD2 | TRBV6-2/TRBV6-3 | - | 15 | CASSKAGGQWGTQYF
TRBD1 | TRBV19 | - | 14 | CASRVNRGGTEAFF
TRBD1 | TRBV24-1 | few | 15 | CATSDAGTGGEKLFF
- | TRBV5-1 | - | 15 | CASSVGQFSNQPQHF
TRBD1 | TRBV12-3/TRBV12-4 | - | 13 | CASSPDRVSPLHF
- | TRBV19 | - | 16 | CASSMGLTGENTEAFF
TRBD1 | TRBV24-1 | once | 14 | CATSEGGTATEAFF
TRBD2 | TRBV29-1 | - | 12 | CSVEAAAGGPIF
TRBD1 | TRBV7-8 | - | 16 | CASSGSPTTGGHEQYF
- | TRBV3-1/TRBV3-2 | - | 12 | CAVQGNTGELFF
- | TRBV6-1 | - | 16 | CASSEEGVWTVTPLHF
TRBD1 | TRBV7-8 | - | 16 | CASSRTGGAGTGELFF
TRBD1 | TRBV5-4 | few | 13 | CASSRDRVIEAFF
- | TRBV3-1/TRBV3-2 | - | 15 | CASSPTGRVNTEAFF
TRBD2 | TRBV4-1 | - | 18 | CASSQEALAGVNTGELFF
TRBD2 | TRBV28 | - | 16 | CASSILAGMNTGELFF
TRBD2 | TRBV30 | - | 14 | CAWSVSGHTGELFF
- | TRBV5-8 | - | 13 | CASSPAGWSEQFF
- | TRBV5-8 | - | 13 | CASSFSPNEKLFF
TRBD1 | TRBV7-6 | - | 16 | CASSPARDRGSETQYF
- | TRBV15 | few | 15 | CATSRSQGMNTEAFF
- | TRBV2 | - | 15 | CASSEFYGGMQPQHF
- | TRBV9 | - | 13 | CASGETFKGGYTF
- | TRBV19 | few | 13 | CASSIREPYEQYF
TRBD1 | TRBV25-1 | - | 14 | CASSDWGQGISYTF
TRBD2 | TRBV23-1 | - | 18 | CASSLGSGGGGSNYEQYF
TRBD2 | TRBV27 | - | 13 | CASSRVAGGEQYF
- | TRBV5-4 | - | 14 | CASSLVPGGTEAFF
- | TRBV6-6 | - | 15 | CASSYLAGTNYGYTF
- | TRBV2 | - | 14 | CASRPSPDSRVPHF
TRBD1 | TRBV5-1 | - | 15 | CASTEPGQPNTEAFF
TRBD1 | TRBV18 | - | 15 | CASSPRQGANTEAFF
TRBD1 | TRBV9 | - | 15 | CASSVSGGNTDTQYF
- | TRBV7-9 | - | 13 | CASSLDSGDEAFF
TRBD2 | TRBV28 | - | 14 | CASSYGTRTDTQYF
- | TRBV7-3 | - | 18 | CASSSPGWVGGSSYEQYF
TRBD1 | TRBV5-1 | - | 16 | CASSLFSGQGHTAEYF
TRBD1 | TRBV25-1 | - | 17 | CASSEYRNRGSQETQYF
TRBD1 | TRBV29-1 | - | 12 | CSVDRGLYEAFF
- | TRBV11-3 | once | 15 | CASSLEVAGKVIQYF